This T cell receptor beta chain was obtained from a study of CD8+ T cells in alopecia areata. It was cDNA, reverse transcribed from extracted RNA, that served as the sequencing template. The table came from immunoSEQ multiplex PCR; TCRdb's copy has only in-frame clones and leaves some out. The sample gives fewer than 90,000 clones, approximately 50% of which show up once; around 5% is in the top ten. CDR3 size: 13 residues. Trimming removed 4 bases from V and 10 bases from J, with 15 bases in between. Germline V gene lookup returns CDR1 SGHRS and CDR2 YFSETQ. Source material: NKG2D-high CD8+ T cells sorted from blood. The receptor's source is a human donor with alopecia areata. V usage is TRBV5-1 and J usage is TRBJ2-1; possible D gene TRBD2, 6 bases. CDR3: CASSPLGGDEQFF. CDR3 bases: TGCGCCAGCAGCCCCCTGGGGGGAGACGAGCAGTTCTTC.